This T cell receptor (beta chain) was recovered during a study of CXCR3-negative and CXCR3-positive naive CD8 T cells. TRB cDNA was prepared as libraries by UMI-labeled 5' RACE. Using the 5' RACE reads, TCRdb records one entry per CDR3 protein without DNA. This sample contains about 82,000 distinct CDR3 sequences. The CDR3 is 16 amino acids. The sample was naive CXCR3- CD8+ T cells from blood. Subset defined: CD45RO-CCR7+CD27+CD95- naive CD8+ T cells lacking CXCR3 (TNR3-). The chain joins TRBV12-3 or TRBV12-4 to TRBJ2-5; the TCRdb D gene call, TRBD2, has no DNA to confirm it. This sequence originates from a human donor in good health. Some clones in this sample may be carry-over from other donors' samples. CDR3 amino acids: CASSHPGLAGEETQYF.